The 14 T cell receptor beta chains given below trace back to one sample, sequenced in a study of cytomegalovirus exposure and HLA in healthy donors. Only in-frame clones appear in the TCRdb table, and some are missing; sequencing was by immunoSEQ multiplex PCR. The sample records some 71,000 clones, 94% being singletons. The sample comprised PBMCs. These receptors originate from a woman aged 18-35 years in good health and CMV-seronegative.

V and J are TRBV21-1 and TRBJ2-7; the table's D gene call, TRBD1, was not cross checked with the DNA. TRBV21-1 is termed a pseudogene. The CDR3 contains 15 residues. DNA for the CDR3: TGTGCCAGCAGCAGACACCAGGGTTTAGATTACGAGCAGTACTTC. Protein: CASSRHQGLDYEQYF.

The chain joins TRBV27 to TRBJ1-5, with 8 positions matching TRBD1. Germline CDR1 is MNHEY and CDR2 is SMNVEV (reference sequence). CDR3 size: 17 residues. V lost 2 bases to trimming and J lost 0 bases; unmatched junction nucleotides: 6. Here the CDR3 reads CASSLGKQGDSNQPQHF. DNA of the CDR3: TGTGCCAGCAGTTTAGGAAAACAGGGGGATAGCAATCAGCCCCAGCATTTT.

This chain uses TRBV2 with TRBJ2-1; D unclear. There are 14 residues in the CDR3. In germline, CDR1 is SNHLY, CDR2 FYNNEI. V was shortened by 5 bases and J by 0 bases, with 8 bases between the two germline ends. Here the CDR3 reads CASSRIGSYNEQFF. The CDR3 nucleotides read TGTGCCAGCAGTCGCATCGGCTCCTACAATGAGCAGTTCTTC.

V gene TRBV28 combines with J gene TRBJ1-4; no clear D gene. The CDR3 covers 17 residues. The V end lost 4 bases, the J end lost 0 bases, and 15 bases lay between the germline ends. Germline-derived CDR1 and CDR2 are MDHEN and SYDVKM. This chain's CDR3 is CASSSRIDGATNEKLFF. The CDR3 nucleotides are TGTGCCAGCAGTTCCCGAATAGACGGAGCAACTAATGAAAAACTGTTTTTT. Full variable domain (rest looked up from reference TRBV28 and TRBJ1-4): DVKVTQSSRYLVKRTGEKVFLECVQDMDHENMFWYRQDPGLGLRLIYFSYDVKMKEKGDIPEGYSVSREKKERFSLILESASTNQTSMYLCASSSRIDGATNEKLFFGSGTQLSVL.

The CDR3 loop is CASSLGRTGGSEKLFF. The CDR3 bases are TGTGCCAGCAGCTTGGGGCGAACAGGGGGATCTGAAAAACTGTTTTTT. This chain links TRBV5-8 with TRBJ1-4; 8 nucleotides line up with TRBD1. The CDR3 consists of 16 residues. V lost 0 bases and J lost 7; bases outside the gene matches: 8. The germline V gene encodes CDR1 SGHTS and CDR2 YDEGEE.

This chain links TRBV6-5 with TRBJ1-1, with TRBD1 matching 7 bases. This CDR3 has 13 amino acids. Germline lookup yields CDR1 MNHEY and CDR2 SVGAGI. V lost 6 bases and J lost 1; bases outside the gene matches: 2. The CDR3 DNA follows: TGTGCCAGCAGCAACAGGGGGAACACTGAAGCTTTCTTT. Protein sequence: CASSNRGNTEAFF.

CDR3: CASSLRQGTEAFF. The CDR3 DNA reads as TGTGCCAGCAGCCTCCGGCAGGGCACTGAAGCTTTCTTT. The V gene is TRBV5-6, the J gene TRBJ1-1, with D maybe TRBD1 (5 bases). Germline loops: CDR1 SGHDT, CDR2 YYEEEE. This CDR3 is 13 amino acids long. Trimming removed 4 bases from V and 4 bases from J, with 11 bases in between.

The chain employs TRBV7-9 and TRBJ2-1; 7 nucleotides align to TRBD1. The J segment lost 3 bases and the V segment lost 5 bases, leaving 16 bases of the junction unmatched. The CDR3 runs to 18 residues. Germline CDR1 is SEHNR and CDR2 is FQNEAQ (reference sequence). CDR3 protein: CASSDRQGFTPFYNEQFF. CDR3 DNA sequence: TGTGCCAGCAGCGACCGACAGGGTTTCACCCCATTCTACAATGAGCAGTTCTTC.

The V and J genes are TRBV5-6 and TRBJ2-1; 8 bases are a match to TRBD2. The V segment lost 1 base and the J segment 5 bases; nucleotides outside the gene matches: 5. CDR1 and CDR2 from the germline V gene are SGHDT and YYEEEE. The CDR3 has 15 amino acids. The chain's CDR3 is CASSLIAGNNNEQFF. In DNA form, the CDR3 reads TGTGCCAGCAGCTTGATAGCGGGGAATAACAATGAGCAGTTCTTC.

The V call is TRBV9, the J call TRBJ2-1; TRBD2 agrees at 9 bases. In germline, CDR1 is SGDLS, CDR2 YYNGEE. The CDR3 loop spans 15 amino acids. Trimming at V came to 2 bases and at J to 0 bases, leaving 0 bases not matched to a gene. CDR3 sequence reads: CASSVSGSSYNEQFF. For the CDR3, the DNA is TGTGCCAGCAGCGTTAGCGGGAGCTCCTACAATGAGCAGTTCTTC.

The J gene is TRBJ2-1, the V gene TRBV2; D might be TRBD2 (5 bases). V dropped 8 bases and J dropped 7 bases, with 18 bases sitting between them. This CDR3 comprises 14 residues. Germline-derived CDR1 and CDR2 are SNHLY and FYNNEI. CDR3 sequence (DNA): TGTGCCAGCCCCTCAGCGGCAGGTGGGAATGAGCAGTTCTTC. It translates to CASPSAAGGNEQFF.

The chain links TRBV7-9 to TRBJ2-7, with 7 bases that match TRBD2. This CDR3 contains 14 residues. J lost 4 bases, V lost 2 bases, and 5 bases had no gene match. CDR1 is SEHNR, CDR2 FQNEAQ, per germline (reference sequence). This CDR3 reads CASSLRTGGYEQYF. The CDR3 bases are TGTGCCAGCAGCTTAAGGACGGGAGGATACGAGCAGTACTTC.

The genes are TRBV2 and TRBJ2-3; TRBD2 matches at 9 bases. V shed 4 bases and J 0 bases; nucleotides not matched to a gene: 5. The V gene's germline CDR1 is SNHLY and CDR2 FYNNEI. The CDR3 has 16 residues. The CDR3 DNA sequence: TGTGCCAGCAGTGGACTAGCGGCACTAAGCACAGATACGCAGTATTTT. Its protein is CASSGLAALSTDTQYF. The variable domain in full, with the rest retrieved from reference TRBV2 and TRBJ2-3, is EPEVTQTPSHQVTQMGQEVILRCVPISNHLYFYWYRQILGQKVEFLVSFYNNEISEKSEIFDDQFSVERPDGSNFTLKIRSTKLEDSAMYFCASSGLAALSTDTQYFGPGTRLTVL.

The J gene is TRBJ2-7, the V gene TRBV7-2; D might be TRBD2 (6 bases). The CDR3 contains 15 residues. CDR1 and CDR2 from the germline V gene are SGHTA and FQGNSA. Trimming stripped 3 bases from V and 2 bases from J, with 14 bases between. The CDR3 region has the DNA TGTGCCAGCAGCTTGTTTTCGGAGGGACCCTACGAGCAGTACTTC. As protein: CASSLFSEGPYEQYF.